Following are 9 T cell receptor beta chains from one sample sequenced in a study of T cells after yellow fever vaccination. TCRdb re-called the 5' RACE reads with MiXCR, one entry per CDR3 protein. Of some 300,000 distinct CDR3 sequences listed, roughly 9% were seen once; the top ten hold 3% to 3.5%. The sequencing used CD4+ T cells sorted from PBMCs, collected 5 days after the yellow fever booster vaccination. The source of these receptors is a man between 18 and 35 years old who received the YFV17D yellow fever vaccine.

This clonotype was seen more than once but under ten times. This chain joins TRBV9 and TRBJ1-5; a possible D gene is TRBD1 (5 bases). V dropped 4 bases and J dropped 3 bases, with 14 bases sitting between them. In germline, CDR1 is SGDLS, CDR2 YYNGEE. The CDR3 length is 15 residues. The CDR3 spells CASSQLGQYNQPQHF. CDR3 sequence (DNA): TGTGCCAGCAGCCAACTGGGGCAATACAATCAGCCCCAGCATTTT. Based on the CDR3 plus reference TRBV9 and TRBJ1-5, the full variable domain is DSGVTQTPKHLITATGQRVTLRCSPRSGDLSVYWYQQSLDQGLQFLIQYYNGEERAKGNILERFSAQQFPDLHSELNLSSLELGDSALYFCASSQLGQYNQPQHFGDGTRLSIL.

The CDR3 loop reads CASSPGTSGGLQFF. Written as DNA, the CDR3 is TGTGCCAGCAGCCCCGGGACTAGCGGGGGCTTGCAGTTCTTC. The chain carries TRBV5-5 and TRBJ2-1; 14 positions match TRBD2. V was pared by 4 bases and J by 12 bases, with 6 bases of the junction left unmatched. The germline gives CDR1 SGHKS, CDR2 YYEKEE (reference sequence). This CDR3 contains 14 residues. The entire variable domain, with the rest obtained from reference TRBV5-5 and TRBJ2-1, is as follows: DAGVTQSPTHLIKTRGQQVTLRCSPISGHKSVSWYQQVLGQGPQFIFQYYEKEERGRGNFPDRFSARQFPNYSSELNVNALLLGDSALYLCASSPGTSGGLQFFGPGTRLTVL.

This chain uses TRBV6-2 or TRBV6-3 with TRBJ2-1; 13 bases agree with TRBD2. The J segment lost 2 bases and the V segment lost 6 bases, leaving 1 base of the junction unmatched. Per the germline V gene, CDR1 is MNHEY and CDR2 is SVGEGT. This CDR3 contains 15 residues. The CDR3 region has the DNA TGTGCCAGCAGACTAGCGGGGGGGCCCTACAATGAGCAGTTCTTC. It codes for CASRLAGGPYNEQFF.

The V gene is TRBV6-1, the J gene TRBJ2-7, with D uncertain. Trimming cost V 2 bases and J 4 bases, with 9 bases left between them. The germline V gene encodes CDR1 MNHNS and CDR2 SASEGT. This CDR3 comprises 13 residues. The CDR3 nucleotides are TGTGCCAGCAGTGAACAACTTTTTTACGAGCAGTACTTC. Translation: CASSEQLFYEQYF.

This rearrangement joins TRBV7-2 to TRBJ2-5, with 10 bases aligning to TRBD1. CDR3 length: 15 residues. The junction had 7 bases not matched to a gene; V was cut back by 5 bases and J by 4 bases. Per germline, CDR1 SGHTA and CDR2 FQGNSA. Here the CDR3 DNA reads TGTGCCAGCAGCCCGACAGGGGGCCGTCTAGAGACCCAGTACTTC. Translating it yields CASSPTGGRLETQYF.

V and J are TRBV29-1 and TRBJ1-2, with TRBD1 matching 7 bases. CDR1 and CDR2 (germline): SQVTM, ANQGSEA. The CDR3 sequence is 18 residues long. J gave up 0 bases and V 3 bases, and 16 bases lay outside the gene matches. The CDR3 region is CSVDTLVPGQPTNYGYTF. In DNA, the CDR3 is TGCAGCGTTGATACCCTAGTCCCGGGACAGCCTACTAACTATGGCTACACCTTC.

This clonotype has just a few counts. The chain recombines TRBV3-1 with TRBJ2-1; D gene uncertain. This CDR3 comprises 12 residues. Germline CDR1 LGHDT, CDR2 YNNKEL (reference sequence). With 3 bases removed from V and 3 bases from J, the gap between germline ends came to 3 bases. CDR3 nucleotide sequence: TGTGCCAGCAGCCACAGCTACAATGAGCAGTTCTTC. This encodes CASSHSYNEQFF.

This sequence joins TRBV7-9 and TRBJ1-1, with 9 bases lining up with TRBD1. The CDR3 totals 15 residues. From germline, CDR1 is SEHNR and CDR2 FQNEAQ (reference sequence). V gave up 5 bases and J gave up 1 base; unmatched junction bases: 5. The CDR3 reads CASSPRGQGNTEAFF. In DNA, the CDR3 is TGTGCCAGCAGCCCCCGGGGACAGGGGAACACTGAAGCTTTCTTT.

This clonotype was seen a few times. This chain uses TRBV20-1 with TRBJ1-1; D is possibly TRBD1 (5 bases). Germline values: CDR1 DFQATT, CDR2 SNEGSKA (reference sequence). The length of the CDR3 is 13 residues. Deletions cut 1 base from V and 6 bases from J, with 12 bases between. CDR3 residues: CSARVGGGAEAFF. Here the CDR3 DNA reads TGCAGTGCTAGAGTCGGAGGAGGGGCTGAAGCTTTCTTT.